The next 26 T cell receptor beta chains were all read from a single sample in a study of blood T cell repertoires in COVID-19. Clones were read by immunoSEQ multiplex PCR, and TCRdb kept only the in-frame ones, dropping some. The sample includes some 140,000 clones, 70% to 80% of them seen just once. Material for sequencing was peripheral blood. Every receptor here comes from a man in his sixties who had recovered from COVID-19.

CDR3 sequence: CASSLGGQGVYGYTF. DNA for the CDR3: TGTGCCAGCAGCTTAGGGGGCCAGGGGGTCTATGGCTACACCTTC. The chain employs TRBV7-2 and TRBJ1-2, with 7 bases matching TRBD1. From germline, CDR1 is SGHTA and CDR2 FQGNSA. CDR3 size: 15 residues. With 1 base clipped from V and 4 bases from J, the junction kept 6 bases outside the gene matches.

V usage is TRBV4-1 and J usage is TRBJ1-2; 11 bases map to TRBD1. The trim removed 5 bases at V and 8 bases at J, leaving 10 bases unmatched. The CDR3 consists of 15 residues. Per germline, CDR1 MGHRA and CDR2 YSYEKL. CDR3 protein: CASSDWGQGDRGYTF. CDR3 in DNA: TGCGCCAGCAGCGACTGGGGACAGGGGGATAGGGGCTACACCTTC.

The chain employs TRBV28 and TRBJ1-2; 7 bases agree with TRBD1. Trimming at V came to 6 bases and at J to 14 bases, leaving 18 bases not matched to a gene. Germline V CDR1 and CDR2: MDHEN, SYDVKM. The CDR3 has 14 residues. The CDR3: CASSSPHLTGLITF. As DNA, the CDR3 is TGTGCCAGCAGCTCCCCACATTTGACAGGGTTGATTACCTTC.

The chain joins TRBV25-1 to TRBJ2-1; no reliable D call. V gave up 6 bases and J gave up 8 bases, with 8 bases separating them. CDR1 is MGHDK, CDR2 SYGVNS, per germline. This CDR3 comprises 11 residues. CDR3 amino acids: CASSALDEQFF. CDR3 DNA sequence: TGTGCCAGCAGCGCGTTAGATGAGCAGTTCTTC.

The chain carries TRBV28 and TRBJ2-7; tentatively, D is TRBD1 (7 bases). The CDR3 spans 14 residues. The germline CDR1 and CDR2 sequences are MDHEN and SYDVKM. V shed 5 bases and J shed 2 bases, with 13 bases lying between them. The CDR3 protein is CASSGGDRTYEQYF. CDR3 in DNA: TGTGCCAGCAGTGGCGGGGACAGAACCTACGAGCAGTACTTC.

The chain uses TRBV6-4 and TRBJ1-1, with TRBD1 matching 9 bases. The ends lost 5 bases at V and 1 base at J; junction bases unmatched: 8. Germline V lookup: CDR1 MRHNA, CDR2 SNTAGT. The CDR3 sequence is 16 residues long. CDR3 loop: CASSRTGVHENTEAFF. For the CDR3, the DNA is TGTGCCAGCAGTCGGACAGGGGTTCATGAGAACACTGAAGCTTTCTTT.

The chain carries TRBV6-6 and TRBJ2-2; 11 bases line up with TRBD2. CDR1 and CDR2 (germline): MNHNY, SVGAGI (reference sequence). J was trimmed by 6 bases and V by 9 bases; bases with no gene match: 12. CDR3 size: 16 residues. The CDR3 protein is CASSHPGLAGAGELFF. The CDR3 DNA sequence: TGTGCCAGTTCCCACCCCGGACTAGCGGGCGCCGGGGAGCTGTTTTTT.

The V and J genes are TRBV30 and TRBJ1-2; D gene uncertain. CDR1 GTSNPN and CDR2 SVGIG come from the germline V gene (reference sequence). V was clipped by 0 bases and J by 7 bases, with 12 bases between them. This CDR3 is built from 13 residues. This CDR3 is CAWSVAGVGGYTF. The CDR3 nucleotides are TGTGCCTGGAGTGTAGCCGGGGTCGGTGGCTACACCTTC.

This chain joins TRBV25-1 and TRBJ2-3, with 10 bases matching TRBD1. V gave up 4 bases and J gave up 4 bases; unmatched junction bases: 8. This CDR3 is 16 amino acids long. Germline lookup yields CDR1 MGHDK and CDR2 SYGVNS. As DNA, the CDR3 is TGTGCCAGCAGTGCCCGCGACAGGGGGCATGCAGATACGCAGTATTTT. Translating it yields CASSARDRGHADTQYF.

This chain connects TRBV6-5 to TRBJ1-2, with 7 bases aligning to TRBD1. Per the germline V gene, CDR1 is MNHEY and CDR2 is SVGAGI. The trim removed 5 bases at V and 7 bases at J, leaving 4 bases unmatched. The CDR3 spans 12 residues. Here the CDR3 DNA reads TGTGCCAGCAGTCGACAGGGACTTGGCTACACCTTC. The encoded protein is CASSRQGLGYTF.

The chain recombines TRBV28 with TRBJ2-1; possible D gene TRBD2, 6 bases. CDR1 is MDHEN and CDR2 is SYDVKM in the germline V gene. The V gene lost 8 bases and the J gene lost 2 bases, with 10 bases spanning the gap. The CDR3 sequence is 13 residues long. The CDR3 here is CASGTYTYNEQFF. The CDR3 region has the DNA TGTGCCAGCGGGACTTATACCTACAATGAGCAGTTCTTC.

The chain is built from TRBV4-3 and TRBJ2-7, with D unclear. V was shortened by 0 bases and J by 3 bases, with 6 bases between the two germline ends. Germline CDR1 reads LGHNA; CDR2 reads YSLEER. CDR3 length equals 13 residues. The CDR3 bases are TGCGCCAGCAGCCAAGATCTAGGCTACGAGCAGTACTTC. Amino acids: CASSQDLGYEQYF.

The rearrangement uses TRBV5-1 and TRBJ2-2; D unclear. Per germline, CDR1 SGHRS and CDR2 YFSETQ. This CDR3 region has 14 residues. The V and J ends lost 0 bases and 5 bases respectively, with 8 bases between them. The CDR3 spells CASSLALQTGELFF. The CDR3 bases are TGCGCCAGCAGCTTGGCCTTACAGACCGGGGAGCTGTTTTTT.

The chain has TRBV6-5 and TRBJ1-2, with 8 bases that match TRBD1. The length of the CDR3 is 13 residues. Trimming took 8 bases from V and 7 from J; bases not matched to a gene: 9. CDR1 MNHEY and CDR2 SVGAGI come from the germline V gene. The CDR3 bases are TGTGCCAGCGAGACCGGACAGGGACCTGGCTACACCTTC. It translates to CASETGQGPGYTF.

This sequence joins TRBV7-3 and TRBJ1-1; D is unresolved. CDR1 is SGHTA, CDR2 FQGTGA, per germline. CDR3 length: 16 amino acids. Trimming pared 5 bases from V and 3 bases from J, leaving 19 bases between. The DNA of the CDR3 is TGTGCCAGCAGCCCGGTAGGAGGAGGTCGTCACACTGAAGCTTTCTTT. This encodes CASSPVGGGRHTEAFF.

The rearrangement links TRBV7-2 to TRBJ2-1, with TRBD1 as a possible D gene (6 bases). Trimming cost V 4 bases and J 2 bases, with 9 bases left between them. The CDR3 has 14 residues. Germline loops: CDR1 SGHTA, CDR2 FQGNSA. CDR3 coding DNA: TGTGCCAGCAGCTCCCGGGACACCTACAATGAGCAGTTCTTC. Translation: CASSSRDTYNEQFF.

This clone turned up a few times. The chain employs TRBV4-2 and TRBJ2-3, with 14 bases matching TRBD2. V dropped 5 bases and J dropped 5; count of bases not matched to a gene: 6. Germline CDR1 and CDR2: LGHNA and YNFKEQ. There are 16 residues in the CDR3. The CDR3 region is CASSELTSGRGDTQYF. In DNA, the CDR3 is TGTGCCAGCAGCGAGCTGACTAGCGGGAGGGGAGATACGCAGTATTTT.

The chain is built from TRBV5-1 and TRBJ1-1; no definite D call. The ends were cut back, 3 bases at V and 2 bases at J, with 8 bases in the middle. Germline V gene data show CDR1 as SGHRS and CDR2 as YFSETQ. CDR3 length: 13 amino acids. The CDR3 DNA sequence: TGCGCCAGCAGCTCCACAGTAAACACTGAAGCTTTCTTT. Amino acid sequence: CASSSTVNTEAFF.

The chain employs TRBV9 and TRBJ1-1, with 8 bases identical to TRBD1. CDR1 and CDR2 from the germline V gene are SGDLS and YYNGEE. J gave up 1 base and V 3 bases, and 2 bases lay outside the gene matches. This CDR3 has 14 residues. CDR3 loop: CASSDGQGNTEAFF. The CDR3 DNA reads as TGTGCCAGCAGCGACGGACAGGGGAACACTGAAGCTTTCTTT.

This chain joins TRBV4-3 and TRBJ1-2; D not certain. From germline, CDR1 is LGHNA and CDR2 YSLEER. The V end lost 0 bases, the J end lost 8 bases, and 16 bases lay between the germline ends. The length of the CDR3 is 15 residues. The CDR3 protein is CASSQDRASLLGYTF. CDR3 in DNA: TGCGCCAGCAGCCAAGATCGTGCGAGCCTATTGGGCTACACCTTC.

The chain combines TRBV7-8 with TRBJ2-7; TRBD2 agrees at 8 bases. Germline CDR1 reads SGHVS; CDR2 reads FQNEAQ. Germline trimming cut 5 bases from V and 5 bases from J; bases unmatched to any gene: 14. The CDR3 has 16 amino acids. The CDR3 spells CASSRGRGDTVHEQYF. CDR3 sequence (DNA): TGTGCCAGCAGCCGGGGGCGGGGGGATACCGTCCACGAGCAGTACTTC. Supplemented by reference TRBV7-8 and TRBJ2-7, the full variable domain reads GAGVSQSPRYKVAKRGQDVALRCDPISGHVSLFWYQQALGQGPEFLTYFQNEAQLDKSGLPSDRFFAERPEGSVSTLKIQRTQQEDSAVYLCASSRGRGDTVHEQYFGPGTRLTVT.

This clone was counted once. The CDR3 nucleotides are TGTGCCACCAGTGCGCCTAGCGGGGGCCCGAACACCGGGGAGCTGTTTTTT. Its translation: CATSAPSGGPNTGELFF. The rearrangement links TRBV24-1 to TRBJ2-2; 10 nucleotides align to TRBD2. V was clipped by 5 bases and J by 0 bases; unmatched bases: 5. In germline, CDR1 is KGHDR, CDR2 SFDVKD. The CDR3 loop spans 17 amino acids.

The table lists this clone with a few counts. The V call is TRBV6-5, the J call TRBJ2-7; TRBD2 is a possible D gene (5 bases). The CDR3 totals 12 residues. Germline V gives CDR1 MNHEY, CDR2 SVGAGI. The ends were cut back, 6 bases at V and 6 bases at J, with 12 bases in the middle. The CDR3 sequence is CASSPGLLEQYF. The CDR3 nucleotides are TGTGCCAGCAGCCCCGGACTTCTCGAGCAGTACTTC.

Here the CDR3 DNA reads TGTGCCAGCAGCGCGGGACCTCGGGAAGCTTTCTTT. Translated: CASSAGPREAFF. The gene calls are TRBV6-5 and TRBJ1-1; a weak D match, TRBD1 (5 bases). V lost 6 bases to trimming and J lost 8 bases, with 13 bases between them. The CDR3 runs 12 residues. Germline assignment: CDR1 MNHEY and CDR2 SVGAGI.

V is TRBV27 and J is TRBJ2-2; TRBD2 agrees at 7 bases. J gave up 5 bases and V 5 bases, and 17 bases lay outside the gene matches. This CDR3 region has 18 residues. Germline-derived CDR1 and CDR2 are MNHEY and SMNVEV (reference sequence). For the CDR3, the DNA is TGTGCCAGCAGTCATCTCTCTTACCCTAGCGGAATAACCGGGGAGCTGTTTTTT. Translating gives CASSHLSYPSGITGELFF.

The CDR3 loop is CASSLSRDDTHEQYF. In DNA, the CDR3 is TGTGCCAGCAGCTTAAGCAGGGATGACACCCACGAGCAGTACTTC. V is TRBV7-9 and J is TRBJ2-7; D possibly corresponds to TRBD1 (5 bases). The germline gives CDR1 SEHNR, CDR2 FQNEAQ (reference sequence). The CDR3 loop spans 15 amino acids. Trimming took off 2 bases at V and 5 bases at J, with 16 bases between the two ends. Based on the CDR3 plus reference TRBV7-9 and TRBJ2-7, the full variable domain is DTGVSQNPRHKITKRGQNVTFRCDPISEHNRLYWYRQTLGQGPEFLTYFQNEAQLEKSRLLSDRFSAERPKGSFSTLEIQRTEQGDSAMYLCASSLSRDDTHEQYFGPGTRLTVT.